These 20 T cell receptor beta chains originate from one sample sequenced in a study of T cells in Graves' hyperthyroidism and ophthalmopathy (dated by TCRdb to about 2019). Library construction relied on multiplex PCR. Sequencing took place on an Illumina HiSeq 2000. Amplification of TCR beta CDR3 regions was carried out from RNA transcripts. The TCR CDR3 was subjected to a first round of RT-PCR using the HTBI primer set and the Qiagen OneStep RT-PCR kit. TCRdb reprocessing: public reads trimmed at Q25 with fastp, clones called with MiXCR, in-frame beta chains kept. Every CDR3 protein is listed once, alongside the most common genes and DNA of its rows. The sample data list 490,000 or so distinct CDR3 sequences, and roughly 45% of these were observed just once. Clones ranked in the top ten supply around 47% of the sample. The specimen sequenced was peripheral blood or thyroid tissue (not recorded which). These receptors came from an adult woman with Graves' disease, either hyperthyroidism or ophthalmopathy (not recorded which).

The chain joins TRBV28 to TRBJ1-2, with D perhaps matching TRBD1 (6 bases). Per the germline V gene, CDR1 is MDHEN and CDR2 is SYDVKM. The CDR3 covers 15 residues. V was shortened by 5 bases and J by 3 bases, with 16 bases between the two germline ends. The CDR3, as DNA: TGTGCCAGCAGTCTCGGACAGTCGGTTTACTATGGCTACACCTTC. Protein: CASSLGQSVYYGYTF.

Many counts were recorded for this clonotype. The chain recombines TRBV7-2 with TRBJ1-1; a weak D match, TRBD1 (5 bases). The length of the CDR3 is 13 residues. V lost 2 bases and J lost 8, with 12 bases in between. From germline, CDR1 is SGHTA and CDR2 FQGNSA. The CDR3 DNA reads as TGTGCCAGCAGCTTAAGGGACGCTGGCGAAGCTTTCTTT. It codes for CASSLRDAGEAFF.

This clonotype has a count of ten or more. The chain employs TRBV7-3 and TRBJ1-6; D uncertain. The CDR3 length is 13 residues. Germline V CDR1 and CDR2: SGHTA, FQGTGA. V was pared by 5 bases and J by 5 bases, with 7 bases between. The CDR3 nucleotides read TGTGCCAGCAGCGGGTCGAATAATTCACCCCTCCACTTT. Protein sequence: CASSGSNNSPLHF.

J is TRBJ1-4 and V is TRBV15, with TRBD1 matching 8 bases. V lost 2 bases and J lost 8; bases outside the gene matches: 10. This CDR3 is built from 16 residues. Germline assignment: CDR1 LNHNV and CDR2 YYDKDF (reference sequence). The CDR3 nucleotides read TGTGCCACCAGCAGATTAAACCGGGACAGGAGCGAAAAACTGTTTTTT. It codes for CATSRLNRDRSEKLFF.

This chain links TRBV10-3 with TRBJ2-1; 10 bases map to TRBD2. The CDR3 has 15 residues. The J segment lost 9 bases and the V segment lost 0 bases, leaving 5 bases of the junction unmatched. CDR1 is ENHRY, CDR2 SYGVKD, per germline. DNA of the CDR3: TGTGCCATCAGTGAGTCGCTAGCGGGAGAGGGTGAGCAGTTCTTC. It codes for CAISESLAGEGEQFF.

This clonotype appeared once. The chain has TRBV7-3 and TRBJ1-6; D is undetermined. The CDR3 is 18 residues long. Germline CDR1 is SGHTA and CDR2 is FQGTGA. V lost 1 base to trimming and J lost 7 bases, with 20 bases between them. The CDR3 coding sequence is TGTGCCAGCAGCTTAATGTCAGGCCCGAACACCGGGAATTCACCCCTCCACTTT. It codes for CASSLMSGPNTGNSPLHF.

In this sample, this clonotype turned up many times. The chain links TRBV3-1 to TRBJ2-5; TRBD1 matches 8 bases. CDR1 and CDR2 from the germline V gene are LGHDT and YNNKEL (reference sequence). V dropped 5 bases and J dropped 5; count of bases not matched to a gene: 4. The CDR3 contains 13 residues. The CDR3 loop is CASSDRGWETQYF. CDR3 coding DNA: TGTGCCAGCAGCGACAGGGGATGGGAGACCCAGTACTTC.

V gene TRBV7-9 combines with J gene TRBJ2-7; D call uncertain. Per the germline V gene, CDR1 is SEHNR and CDR2 is FQNEAQ (reference sequence). V shed 1 base and J shed 6 bases, with 7 bases lying between them. The CDR3 runs to 12 residues. CDR3 coding DNA: TGTGCCAGCAGCTTAGGCCGTCTCGAGCAGTACTTC. This codes for CASSLGRLEQYF.

The sample holds one count of this clonotype. The CDR3 DNA reads TGTGCCACCAGCAGAGATCGAGGGAATGCTAACACTGAAGCTTTCTTT. It specifies CATSRDRGNANTEAFF. J is TRBJ1-1 and V is TRBV15; D ambiguous. The CDR3 sequence is 16 residues long. Germline V gene sequence: CDR1 LNHNV, CDR2 YYDKDF (reference sequence). Trimming left V 0 bases short and J 2 bases short, with 13 bases between.

The genes are TRBV2 and TRBJ2-2; no reliable D call. Per germline, CDR1 SNHLY and CDR2 FYNNEI. Trimming stripped 6 bases from V and 7 bases from J, with 9 bases between. This CDR3 contains 12 residues. CDR3 loop: CASSQRNGELFF. Written as DNA, the CDR3 is TGTGCCAGCAGCCAGCGTAACGGGGAGCTGTTTTTT.

V and J are TRBV3-1 and TRBJ1-2; D is possibly TRBD1 (5 bases). The CDR3 consists of 12 residues. The germline V gene has CDR1 LGHDT and CDR2 YNNKEL (reference sequence). V lost 4 bases to trimming and J lost 4 bases, with 7 bases between them. This CDR3 reads CASSRQSYGYTF. The DNA for the CDR3 is TGTGCCAGCAGCCGACAGTCCTATGGCTACACCTTC.

V and J are TRBV12-3 or TRBV12-4 and TRBJ2-2; 7 bases align to TRBD2. CDR3 length: 16 residues. After removal of 6 bases from V and 1 base from J, the junction contained 8 bases not matched to a gene. The CDR3, as DNA: TGTGCCAGCAGCCTACTCGCGGGGGTGAACACCGGGGAGCTGTTTTTT. Residues: CASSLLAGVNTGELFF.

In DNA form, the CDR3 reads TGTGCCACGTCACGGGACGCCTATGGCTACACCTTC. Its translation is CATSRDAYGYTF. V gene TRBV10-3 combines with J gene TRBJ1-2; D might be TRBD1 (5 bases). This CDR3 has 12 residues. The V end was cut by 10 bases, the J end by 4 bases, with 13 bases between. Germline lookup yields CDR1 ENHRY and CDR2 SYGVKD.

This chain links TRBV29-1 with TRBJ2-2, with TRBD2 matching 7 bases. The V gene's germline CDR1 is SQVTM and CDR2 ANQGSEA. This CDR3 spans 14 amino acids. The V segment lost 4 bases and the J segment 3 bases; nucleotides outside the gene matches: 5. CDR3 nucleotides: TGCAGCGTTGCGATAGCGGGTCACACCGGGGAGCTGTTTTTT. This encodes CSVAIAGHTGELFF.

The V gene is TRBV19, the J gene TRBJ1-5; 9 bases agree with TRBD1. The CDR3 has 14 residues. V lost 10 bases to trimming and J lost 7 bases; unmatched junction nucleotides: 11. CDR1 and CDR2 from the germline V gene are LNHDA and SQIVND (reference sequence). As DNA, the CDR3 is TGTGCCACATCCGGGACAGGGACTCTACAGCCCCAGCATTTT. Translation: CATSGTGTLQPQHF.

The sample holds many counts of this clonotype. CDR3 DNA: TGTGCCAGCAGCCGTCGGACTAGCGGGAGGGGCGAGCAGTACTTC. Its translation: CASSRRTSGRGEQYF. The chain couples TRBV2 to TRBJ2-7, with 15 bases matching TRBD2. CDR3 length: 15 residues. J lost 6 bases, V lost 6 bases, and 6 bases had no gene match. The germline CDR1 and CDR2 sequences are SNHLY and FYNNEI. Drawing the rest from reference TRBV2 and TRBJ2-7, the complete variable domain is EPEVTQTPSHQVTQMGQEVILRCVPISNHLYFYWYRQILGQKVEFLVSFYNNEISEKSEIFDDQFSVERPDGSNFTLKIRSTKLEDSAMYFCASSRRTSGRGEQYFGPGTRLTVT.

This CDR3 reads CASGRTGTVKETQYF. CDR3 DNA sequence: TGTGCCAGCGGCCGGACCGGGACAGTAAAAGAGACCCAGTACTTC. This sequence joins TRBV7-8 and TRBJ2-5; TRBD1 aligns across 7 bases. V lost 8 bases to trimming and J lost 3 bases; unmatched junction nucleotides: 12. This CDR3 comprises 15 residues. Germline V gene sequence: CDR1 SGHVS, CDR2 FQNEAQ.

This clonotype is a singleton in its sample. This chain links TRBV11-2 with TRBJ2-3, with 7 bases fitting TRBD1. CDR1 SGHAT and CDR2 FQNNGV come from the germline V gene. V trimming: 6 bases; J trimming: 5 bases; junction bases outside the gene matches: 5. The CDR3 sequence is 13 residues long. The CDR3 here is CASRYTGVDTQYF. The DNA for the CDR3 is TGTGCCAGCAGATATACAGGGGTAGATACGCAGTATTTT.

This clonotype was detected a few times. The rearrangement joins TRBV20-1 to TRBJ2-5; 8 nucleotides line up with TRBD2. The CDR3 totals 14 residues. Germline assignment: CDR1 DFQATT and CDR2 SNEGSKA (reference sequence). V trimming: 1 base; J trimming: 2 bases; junction bases outside the gene matches: 3. This chain's CDR3 is CSARVSGTQETQYF. CDR3 in DNA: TGCAGTGCTAGAGTTAGCGGGACTCAAGAGACCCAGTACTTC.

The table lists this clonotype with a few counts. This chain links TRBV9 with TRBJ1-1; no reliable D call. V was shortened by 2 bases and J by 3 bases, with 11 bases between the two germline ends. This CDR3 contains 14 residues. CDR1 is SGDLS and CDR2 is YYNGEE in the germline V gene. CDR3 sequence: CASSVDLRDTEAFF. In nucleotides, the CDR3 is TGTGCCAGCAGCGTGGACCTACGCGACACTGAAGCTTTCTTT.